The next 10 T cell receptor beta chains were all read from a single sample in a study of blood T cell repertoires in COVID-19. TCRdb's table, derived via immunoSEQ multiplex PCR, lists solely in-frame clones and lacks some. The sample has about 240,000 clones; under 90% are singletons. Material: PBMCs or T cells enriched from blood (not recorded which). Receptor source: a woman between 35 and 50 years old who had been exposed to COVID-19.

The chain is built from TRBV19 and TRBJ2-6, with 9 bases that match TRBD1. Germline-derived CDR1 and CDR2 are LNHDA and SQIVND (reference sequence). Germline trimming cut 4 bases from V and 0 bases from J; bases unmatched to any gene: 7. This CDR3 is built from 18 residues. The CDR3 sequence: CASSTRTGATSGANVLTF. CDR3 sequence (DNA): TGTGCCAGTAGTACACGGACAGGGGCCACCTCTGGGGCCAACGTCCTGACTTTC. Full variable domain (outside the CDR3, taken from reference TRBV19 and TRBJ2-6): DGGITQSPKYLFRKEGQNVTLSCEQNLNHDAMYWYRQDPGQGLRLIYYSQIVNDFQKGDIAEGYSVSREKKESFPLTVTSAQKNPTAFYLCASSTRTGATSGANVLTFGAGSRLTVL.

This clone was seen once. The J gene is TRBJ1-4, the V gene TRBV27; 8 nucleotides agree with TRBD1. After removal of 7 bases from V and 7 bases from J, the junction contained 5 bases not matched to a gene. The CDR3 is 13 amino acids. The V gene's germline CDR1 is MNHEY and CDR2 SMNVEV (reference sequence). CDR3 protein: CASTQTGVEKLFF. The CDR3 DNA follows: TGTGCCAGCACCCAGACAGGGGTTGAAAAACTGTTTTTT. Variable domain in full (rest from reference TRBV27 and TRBJ1-4): EAQVTQNPRYLITVTGKKLTVTCSQNMNHEYMSWYRQDPGLGLRQIYYSMNVEVTDKGDVPEGYKVSRKEKRNFPLILESPSPNQTSLYFCASTQTGVEKLFFGSGTQLSVL.

This clone was detected a few times. Here the CDR3 DNA reads TGTGCCACCCAACAGGGGAGGGGCTACACCTTC. Its translation: CATQQGRGYTF. The rearrangement uses TRBV6-5 and TRBJ1-2; 7 bases agree with TRBD1. The junction had 7 bases not matched to a gene; V was cut back by 10 bases and J by 8 bases. CDR3 length: 11 residues. Germline V CDR1 and CDR2: MNHEY, SVGAGI.

The V call is TRBV28, the J call TRBJ2-1, with a tentative D call TRBD1 (6 bases). Germline lookup yields CDR1 MDHEN and CDR2 SYDVKM. V lost 6 bases and J 5 bases, leaving 20 bases between the germline ends. The length of the CDR3 is 16 residues. Here the CDR3 reads CASSPDSPRRDNEQFF. Here the CDR3 DNA reads TGTGCCAGCAGCCCGGACAGCCCTAGAAGGGACAATGAGCAGTTCTTC.

The chain couples TRBV6-2 or TRBV6-3 to TRBJ2-7, with D perhaps matching TRBD1 (6 bases). This CDR3 spans 15 amino acids. The V gene's germline CDR1 is MNHEY and CDR2 SVGEGT. V gave up 5 bases and J gave up 7 bases, with 21 bases separating them. CDR3 DNA sequence: TGTGCCAGCAGTCCCTCGAACAGGGAAAGAGGGGAGCAGTACTTC. It is translated as CASSPSNRERGEQYF.

This rearrangement joins TRBV30 to TRBJ2-1, with D tentatively TRBD2 (6 bases). Trimming shortened V by 0 bases and J by 7 bases, and 19 bases separated the two germline ends. Germline values: CDR1 GTSNPN, CDR2 SVGIG (reference sequence). The CDR3 runs 16 residues. The CDR3 loop is CAWSVLAAVRGNEQFF. As DNA, the CDR3 is TGTGCCTGGAGTGTACTAGCAGCGGTTCGAGGGAATGAGCAGTTCTTC.

This chain joins TRBV29-1 and TRBJ2-3, with TRBD2 as a possible D gene (5 bases). With 4 bases removed from V and 3 bases from J, the gap between germline ends came to 14 bases. Looked up from germline, CDR1 is SQVTM and CDR2 is ANQGSEA. The CDR3 has 14 amino acids. This CDR3 reads CSVGGRVETDTQYF. Here the CDR3 DNA reads TGCAGCGTTGGAGGGAGAGTAGAAACAGATACGCAGTATTTT.

With regard to this clone: This same CDR3 is encoded by further DNA sequences in the sample. The chain employs TRBV25-1 and TRBJ2-5; tentatively, D is TRBD1 (6 bases). The CDR3 is made up of 12 amino acids. Germline values: CDR1 MGHDK, CDR2 SYGVNS. Trimming left V 8 bases short and J 4 bases short, with 11 bases between. The CDR3 is CASGRGGETQYF. The CDR3 coding sequence is TGTGCCAGCGGCAGGGGTGGAGAGACCCAGTACTTC.

This chain links TRBV4-2 with TRBJ1-4; 9 positions match TRBD1. The V gene end was trimmed by 4 bases and the J gene end by 0 bases; junction bases not matched to a gene: 0. The CDR3 runs to 15 residues. CDR1 LGHNA and CDR2 YNFKEQ come from the germline V gene. CDR3 coding DNA: TGTGCCAGCAGCCGGACAGGGGCAACTAATGAAAAACTGTTTTTT. Protein product: CASSRTGATNEKLFF.

The V call is TRBV4-1, the J call TRBJ1-3, with TRBD1 matching 7 bases. Germline V gives CDR1 MGHRA, CDR2 YSYEKL. CDR3 length equals 18 residues. After removal of 4 bases from V and 2 bases from J, the junction contained 14 bases not matched to a gene. The CDR3 here is CASSPVGGETGTGNTIYF. The CDR3 nucleotides read TGCGCCAGCAGCCCGGTTGGTGGAGAGACAGGGACTGGAAACACCATATATTTT.